These 28 T cell receptor beta chains came from one sample sequenced in a study of blood T cell repertoires in COVID-19 (dated by TCRdb to about 2020). Libraries were built with the immunoSEQ multiplex PCR assay. TCRdb mirrors the immuneACCESS table, restricted to in-frame sequences. Some clones are absent from its copies; in checked studies, under half trace to an unresolved V gene, and the reason for the others is unknown. For this sample there are over 300,000 clones; around 88% appear just once. About 1.2% of the sample is in the top ten clones. The sample taken for sequencing was peripheral blood. The receptor source for this set is a woman aged 50 to 60 with acute or convalescent COVID-19.

The chain employs TRBV30 and TRBJ1-2; D is ambiguous. Germline V lookup: CDR1 GTSNPN, CDR2 SVGIG (reference sequence). CDR3 length: 11 amino acids. V lost 8 bases and J lost 4, with 11 bases in between. In DNA, the CDR3 is TGTGCCCGCAAACAGTTCTATGGCTACACCTTC. It codes for CARKQFYGYTF.

This chain links TRBV30 with TRBJ2-3; 7 bases align to TRBD1. Germline-derived CDR1 and CDR2 are GTSNPN and SVGIG (reference sequence). V lost 4 bases and J lost 6; bases outside the gene matches: 4. The CDR3 is 12 residues long. For the CDR3, the DNA is TGTGCCTGGAAGACAGGGTACGATACGCAGTATTTT. Amino acids: CAWKTGYDTQYF.

The genes are TRBV5-8 and TRBJ1-2, with 8 bases aligning to TRBD1. This CDR3 has 16 residues. The J segment lost 0 bases and the V segment lost 4 bases, leaving 8 bases of the junction unmatched. The V gene's germline CDR1 is SGHTS and CDR2 YDEGEE. The CDR3 here is CASSVGDRLANYGYTF. The DNA for the CDR3 is TGTGCCAGCAGCGTGGGGGACAGGCTTGCTAACTATGGCTACACCTTC.

This chain uses TRBV12-3 or TRBV12-4 with TRBJ1-2; D remains unclear. The CDR3 runs to 11 residues. The V end was cut by 5 bases, the J end by 8 bases, with 9 bases between. CDR3 protein: CASSQGSGYTF. CDR3 nucleotides: TGTGCCAGCAGTCAAGGGAGCGGCTACACCTTC.

The chain couples TRBV7-3 to TRBJ1-1; the D is unclear. The CDR3 is 15 residues long. Germline V gene data show CDR1 as SGHTA and CDR2 as FQGTGA. The V end was cut by 5 bases, the J end by 5 bases, with 18 bases between. DNA for the CDR3: TGTGCCAGCAGCCAAACCCCGGGGAGGGAGACTGAAGCTTTCTTT. Its protein is CASSQTPGRETEAFF. The variable domain in full, completed from reference TRBV7-3 and TRBJ1-1, reads GAGVSQTPSNKVTEKGKYVELRCDPISGHTALYWYRQSLGQGPEFLIYFQGTGAADDSGLPNDRFFAVRPEGSVSTLKIQRTERGDSAVYLCASSQTPGRETEAFFGQGTRLTVV.

The chain carries TRBV27 and TRBJ2-7; 7 bases are shared with TRBD1. Germline loops: CDR1 MNHEY, CDR2 SMNVEV (reference sequence). The ends lost 4 bases at V and 4 bases at J; junction bases unmatched: 16. The CDR3 totals 17 residues. DNA for the CDR3: TGTGCCAGCAGTTCGGGAATAGGGGGCAGCTATGGATACGAGCAGTACTTC. Protein sequence: CASSSGIGGSYGYEQYF.

J is TRBJ1-2 and V is TRBV19; tentatively, D is TRBD1 (6 bases). This CDR3 is built from 13 residues. Looked up from germline, CDR1 is LNHDA and CDR2 is SQIVND (reference sequence). The V gene lost 5 bases and the J gene lost 4 bases, with 11 bases spanning the gap. In DNA form, the CDR3 reads TGTGCCAGTAGTGGGCAGGGGTCCTATGGCTACACCTTC. This codes for CASSGQGSYGYTF.

The chain links TRBV2 to TRBJ1-1; D ambiguous. The CDR3 totals 13 residues. V was shortened by 8 bases and J by 1 base, with 11 bases between the two germline ends. CDR1 is SNHLY and CDR2 is FYNNEI in the germline V gene. As DNA, the CDR3 is TGTGCCAGCCAGATCTTATGGAACACTGAAGCTTTCTTT. This gives the protein CASQILWNTEAFF.

The rearrangement uses TRBV12-3 or TRBV12-4 and TRBJ1-1, with TRBD1 matching over 8 bases. Trimming took 6 bases from V and 4 from J; bases not matched to a gene: 4. The CDR3 is 13 amino acids. The CDR3 bases are TGTGCCAGCAGAAACACAGGGGGCACTGAAGCTTTCTTT. Protein: CASRNTGGTEAFF.

DNA for the CDR3: TGTGCCAGTACCCGACAGGGAGGTCAGCCCCAGCATTTT. This encodes CASTRQGGQPQHF. The J gene is TRBJ1-5, the V gene TRBV19, with TRBD1 identical over 7 bases. The V segment lost 7 bases and the J segment 6 bases; nucleotides outside the gene matches: 6. Germline V gene sequence: CDR1 LNHDA, CDR2 SQIVND (reference sequence). This CDR3 spans 13 amino acids.

In nucleotides, the CDR3 is TGTGCCAGCAGCCCCGGACAGGAACAGCCCCAGCATTTT. Translating gives CASSPGQEQPQHF. The chain combines TRBV5-4 with TRBJ1-5, with TRBD1 matching over 7 bases. Germline V gene sequence: CDR1 SGHNT, CDR2 YYREEE (reference sequence). J was trimmed by 7 bases and V by 4 bases; bases with no gene match: 5. This CDR3 is 13 amino acids long.

A few counts support this clone. This chain uses TRBV7-9 with TRBJ2-3; D gene ambiguous. This CDR3 is 15 amino acids long. The V gene lost 2 bases and the J gene lost 3 bases, with 12 bases spanning the gap. Germline V gene sequence: CDR1 SEHNR, CDR2 FQNEAQ (reference sequence). The CDR3 loop is CASSLTVPYTDTQYF. The CDR3 nucleotides are TGTGCCAGCAGCTTAACAGTGCCCTATACAGATACGCAGTATTTT.

Only one count was recorded for this clone. The rearrangement joins TRBV6-5 to TRBJ1-4; no firm D call. The V end lost 7 bases, the J end lost 0 bases, and 12 bases lay between the germline ends. CDR1 is MNHEY, CDR2 SVGAGI, per germline. This CDR3 has 15 residues. The CDR3 protein is CASTPTGTTNEKLFF. For the CDR3, the DNA is TGTGCCAGCACCCCCACGGGGACAACTAATGAAAAACTGTTTTTT.

The V gene is TRBV29-1, the J gene TRBJ1-6; D gene uncertain. V gave up 2 bases and J gave up 3 bases, with 14 bases separating them. Germline CDR1 and CDR2: SQVTM and ANQGSEA. The CDR3 is 16 amino acids. CDR3 DNA sequence: TGCAGCGTTGAATCGTACGGACGGGACTATAATTCACCCCTCCACTTT. Translation gives CSVESYGRDYNSPLHF.

This chain joins TRBV5-6 and TRBJ1-2; 7 bases are a match to TRBD1. The CDR3 runs 14 residues. From germline, CDR1 is SGHDT and CDR2 YYEEEE. Germline trimming cut 4 bases from V and 7 bases from J; bases unmatched to any gene: 10. The CDR3 is CASSPGTDSSGYTF. The CDR3 coding sequence is TGTGCCAGCAGCCCCGGGACAGACTCTTCTGGCTACACCTTC. The whole variable domain, remainder taken from reference TRBV5-6 and TRBJ1-2, is DAGVTQSPTHLIKTRGQQVTLRCSPKSGHDTVSWYQQALGQGPQFIFQYYEEEERQRGNFPDRFSGHQFPNYSSELNVNALLLGDSALYLCASSPGTDSSGYTFGSGTRLTVV.

V is TRBV18 and J is TRBJ1-5, with 7 bases fitting TRBD1. Trimming took 6 bases from V and 7 from J; bases not matched to a gene: 12. The CDR3 runs 15 residues. The germline gives CDR1 KGHSH, CDR2 LQKENI. The chain's CDR3 is CASSPLGRGKQPQHF. In DNA form, the CDR3 reads TGTGCCAGCTCGCCCCTCGGCAGGGGGAAACAGCCCCAGCATTTT.

The chain uses TRBV30 and TRBJ1-6; D ambiguous. CDR3 length: 13 amino acids. Trimming removed 3 bases at V and 8 bases at J, with 11 bases between. Looked up from germline, CDR1 is GTSNPN and CDR2 is SVGIG (reference sequence). CDR3 nucleotide sequence: TGTGCCTGGAGGCGAGGGCTAGATTCACCCCTCCACTTT. It yields the protein CAWRRGLDSPLHF.

This chain connects TRBV19 to TRBJ1-2; 7 bases agree with TRBD1. With V trimmed by 5 bases and J by 5 bases, 11 bases remained unmatched. The CDR3 runs 15 residues. Per the germline V gene, CDR1 is LNHDA and CDR2 is SQIVND (reference sequence). The CDR3 loop is CASSARQGSEYGYTF. CDR3 in DNA: TGTGCCAGTAGTGCTCGACAGGGTTCAGAATATGGCTACACCTTC.

This chain uses TRBV4-1 with TRBJ1-5; 8 bases match TRBD1. CDR3 length equals 14 residues. Germline V lookup: CDR1 MGHRA, CDR2 YSYEKL. Trimming at V came to 3 bases and at J to 8 bases, leaving 6 bases not matched to a gene. The CDR3 spells CASSQTGDWEPQHF. The CDR3 DNA is TGCGCCAGCAGCCAGACAGGGGATTGGGAGCCCCAGCATTTT.

The rearrangement joins TRBV5-1 to TRBJ1-2; tentative D call: TRBD1 (5 bases). The CDR3 sequence is 12 residues long. Per germline, CDR1 SGHRS and CDR2 YFSETQ. Trimming removed 4 bases at V and 7 bases at J, with 11 bases between. The CDR3 reads CASSPATVGYTF. DNA for the CDR3: TGCGCCAGCAGCCCGGCGACAGTTGGCTACACCTTC.

This chain uses TRBV19 with TRBJ1-4; the match to TRBD1 covers 8 bases. Germline CDR1 reads LNHDA; CDR2 reads SQIVND (reference sequence). With 7 bases clipped from V and 2 bases from J, the junction kept 12 bases outside the gene matches. CDR3 length equals 17 residues. CDR3 sequence reads: CASTPRDRGTTNEKLFF. DNA for the CDR3: TGTGCCAGTACCCCAAGAGACAGGGGAACGACTAATGAAAAACTGTTTTTT.

This chain uses TRBV2 with TRBJ2-4; possibly TRBD2 for D (6 bases). V was pared by 0 bases and J by 0 bases, with 15 bases between. Germline V gives CDR1 SNHLY, CDR2 FYNNEI. The CDR3 is 18 residues long. CDR3 residues: CASSEAGGTELAKNIQYF. CDR3 DNA sequence: TGTGCCAGCAGTGAAGCGGGTGGGACTGAACTAGCCAAAAACATTCAGTACTTC.

The sample holds a few counts of this clone. This rearrangement joins TRBV2 to TRBJ2-1; D is possibly TRBD2 (6 bases). Germline V gene sequence: CDR1 SNHLY, CDR2 FYNNEI. V lost 7 bases, J lost 4 bases, and 14 bases lay in between. The CDR3 covers 14 residues. This chain's CDR3 is CASTASRGYNEQFF. In nucleotides, the CDR3 is TGTGCCAGCACTGCGTCGCGGGGTTACAATGAGCAGTTCTTC.

This clone has a handful of counts. The CDR3 loop is CAISGDQETQYF. For the CDR3, the DNA is TGTGCCATCTCCGGGGACCAAGAGACCCAGTACTTC. The chain combines TRBV10-3 with TRBJ2-5; possible D gene TRBD2, 5 bases. This CDR3 region has 12 residues. V gave up 8 bases and J gave up 0 bases, with 7 bases separating them. The germline V gene encodes CDR1 ENHRY and CDR2 SYGVKD.

This CDR3 reads CASRRPGSGNTIYF. The CDR3, as DNA: TGTGCCAGCAGACGCCCGGGCTCTGGAAACACCATATATTTT. The chain combines TRBV11-2 with TRBJ1-3; D gene unclear. CDR3 size: 14 residues. V was shortened by 6 bases and J by 0 bases, with 9 bases between the two germline ends. CDR1 is SGHAT and CDR2 is FQNNGV in the germline V gene.

This chain links TRBV9 with TRBJ2-1; 10 nucleotides align to TRBD2. The CDR3 length is 14 residues. With V trimmed by 4 bases and J by 6 bases, 4 bases remained unmatched. CDR1 and CDR2 (germline): SGDLS, YYNGEE. The CDR3 bases are TGTGCCAGCAGCCTCCGGACTAGCGGCAATGAGCAGTTCTTC. Protein sequence: CASSLRTSGNEQFF.

This chain joins TRBV20-1 and TRBJ1-2, with TRBD1 identical over 9 bases. The CDR3 has 13 residues. J gave up 2 bases and V 4 bases, and 2 bases lay outside the gene matches. CDR1 and CDR2 from the germline V gene are DFQATT and SNEGSKA (reference sequence). CDR3 coding DNA: TGCAGTGCTACTGACAGGGGGAACTATGGCTACACCTTC. It yields the protein CSATDRGNYGYTF.

The J gene is TRBJ2-1, the V gene TRBV18; possibly TRBD2 for D (6 bases). V shed 3 bases and J shed 2 bases, with 17 bases lying between them. Looked up from germline, CDR1 is KGHSH and CDR2 is LQKENI. The CDR3 has 17 residues. CDR3: CASSPVWGLDAYNEQFF. DNA of the CDR3: TGTGCCAGCTCACCGGTATGGGGACTCGACGCCTACAATGAGCAGTTCTTC.